The present entry profiles one TCR beta chain with its context. Treatment indicated: about 20 received Ad26.COV2.S at low or high dose, single or two shots; roughly five received placebo; per-sample allocation not given. On day 63 after the first injection, vaccine and placebo recipients gave samples. V was clipped by 5 bases and J by 0 bases, with 14 bases between them. The CDR3 totals 16 residues. Germline V gives CDR1 MNHEY, CDR2 SMNVEV (reference sequence). Sequencing was performed with immunoSEQ multiplex PCR; in TCRdb, only in-frame clones are kept and a portion is missing. The sample shows 200,000 to 300,000 clones, more than 75% of them seen only once. This sample was taken from a study of Ad26.COV2.S vaccination and SARS-CoV-2 variants. Overall study context: Participants got Ad26.COV2.S intramuscularly, once or twice 56 days apart.

This TCR derives from a person aged 18 to 65 who received the Ad26.COV2.S COVID-19 vaccine or a placebo. Source: peripheral blood, taken in a trial of Ad26.COV2.S vaccine versus placebo. The chain joins TRBV27 to TRBJ2-1; the D gene could be TRBD1 or TRBD2 (6 bases each). The CDR3 reads CASSLGRGVSYNEQFF. The CDR3, as DNA: TGTGCCAGCAGTCTAGGAAGGGGGGTCTCCTACAATGAGCAGTTCTTC.